The 23 T cell receptor beta chains in this list originate from one sample, sequenced in a study of response to subunit inactivated influenza vaccine listed by TCRdb under 2018. Library preparation employed RT-PCR. The data were produced on an Illumina HiSeq 2500. In-frame beta chains were kept once TCRdb had trimmed the public reads at Q25 with fastp and called clones with MiXCR. Entries that share a CDR3 protein sequence are merged under the most common genes and DNA. A total of roughly 700,000 distinct CDR3 sequences appear in this sample, more than 15% of them only once. The ten biggest clones cover 11% of the sample. The source material was PBMCs from blood, sampled less than 13 days after vaccination. Receptor source: a man in his fifties or sixties who received an inactivated influenza vaccine. Donor details come from another sample of the same person, matched by shared clones.

This clonotype has only a few counts. V and J are TRBV29-1 and TRBJ2-1, with 8 positions matching TRBD1. V dropped 7 bases and J dropped 0; count of bases not matched to a gene: 5. Germline V gives CDR1 SQVTM, CDR2 ANQGSEA. The CDR3 loop spans 14 amino acids. The CDR3 sequence: CSATGGFSYNEQFF. The CDR3 region has the DNA TGCAGCGCAACAGGGGGGTTCTCCTACAATGAGCAGTTCTTC.

J is TRBJ2-7 and V is TRBV7-6; no clear D gene. Germline lookup yields CDR1 SGHVS and CDR2 FNYEAQ. The CDR3 runs 16 residues. V was clipped by 3 bases and J by 1 base, with 16 bases between them. The CDR3 sequence is CASSFFSSGGSYEQYF. In DNA, the CDR3 is TGTGCCAGCAGCTTCTTCTCATCCGGCGGTTCCTACGAGCAGTACTTC.

This chain joins TRBV25-1 and TRBJ1-2, with unresolved D. Germline loops: CDR1 MGHDK, CDR2 SYGVNS. Trimming cost V 2 bases and J 6 bases, with 13 bases left between them. The CDR3 has 14 amino acids. The CDR3 DNA is TGTGCCAGCAGTGAAAATGCTTTGTTGAATGGCTACACCTTC. It codes for CASSENALLNGYTF.

This clonotype was counted only a few times. The chain employs TRBV5-8 and TRBJ1-2; a possible D gene is TRBD1 (5 bases). The germline V and J ends were trimmed by 3 bases and 8 bases, with 23 bases remaining between them. From germline, CDR1 is SGHTS and CDR2 YDEGEE. The CDR3 spans 16 residues. The CDR3 loop is CASSYGWGLKKQGYTF. The DNA for the CDR3 is TGTGCCAGCAGCTATGGTTGGGGCCTAAAAAAGCAGGGCTACACCTTC. The full variable domain, its missing parts supplied by reference TRBV5-8 and TRBJ1-2, is EAGVTQSPTHLIKTRGQQATLRCSPISGHTSVYWYQQALGLGLQFLLWYDEGEERNRGNFPPRFSGRQFPNYSSELNVNALELEDSALYLCASSYGWGLKKQGYTFGSGTRLTVV.

This clonotype was recorded a few times. The chain links TRBV3-1 to TRBJ1-4; TRBD1 is a possible D gene (5 bases). Germline-derived CDR1 and CDR2 are LGHDT and YNNKEL (reference sequence). V lost 0 bases to trimming and J lost 4 bases, with 9 bases between them. The CDR3 covers 15 residues. The CDR3 sequence: CASSQEGTFNEKLFF. Here the CDR3 DNA reads TGTGCCAGCAGCCAAGAGGGGACTTTTAATGAAAAACTGTTTTTT.

This clonotype was detected a few times. The V and J genes are TRBV7-9 and TRBJ2-3; 7 nucleotides agree with TRBD2. After removal of 3 bases from V and 1 base from J, the junction contained 10 bases not matched to a gene. Germline-derived CDR1 and CDR2 are SEHNR and FQNEAQ (reference sequence). The CDR3 is 17 amino acids. CDR3: CASSLALSGEGTDTQYF. Here the CDR3 DNA reads TGTGCCAGCAGCTTGGCCCTGAGCGGGGAGGGCACAGATACGCAGTATTTT.

The genes are TRBV2 and TRBJ2-7; D remains ambiguous. Germline CDR1 and CDR2: SNHLY and FYNNEI. The CDR3 is 12 amino acids. The V gene lost 6 bases and the J gene lost 6 bases, with 12 bases spanning the gap. The CDR3 spells CASRGRRGEQYF. CDR3 sequence (DNA): TGTGCCAGCAGAGGAAGAAGAGGCGAGCAGTACTTC.

This clonotype was recorded many times. This chain links TRBV6-5 with TRBJ2-1; 10 bases line up with TRBD2. V lost 2 bases, J lost 9 bases, and 7 bases stayed unmatched. The CDR3 contains 15 residues. CDR1 and CDR2 (germline): MNHEY, SVGAGI. The CDR3 sequence is CASSYQRGGIGEQFF. DNA of the CDR3: TGTGCCAGCAGTTACCAGCGGGGGGGTATTGGTGAGCAGTTCTTC.

This clonotype was seen more than once but under ten times. The chain joins TRBV18 to TRBJ2-7; D is possibly TRBD1 (6 bases). CDR3 size: 14 residues. Germline V lookup: CDR1 KGHSH, CDR2 LQKENI. Trimming took 2 bases from V and 5 from J, leaving 13 bases between them. CDR3 sequence: CASSPGGQFNEQYF. The CDR3, as DNA: TGTGCCAGCTCACCAGGAGGACAGTTCAACGAGCAGTACTTC.

The chain employs TRBV6-1 and TRBJ2-6; possible D gene TRBD1, 6 bases. The CDR3 covers 18 residues. Trimming shortened V by 5 bases and J by 1 base, and 18 bases separated the two germline ends. Germline V gene lookup returns CDR1 MNHNS and CDR2 SASEGT. The CDR3 reads CASSRGTYSSSGANVLTF. The CDR3 coding sequence is TGTGCCAGCAGTAGGGGGACATACTCATCATCTGGGGCCAACGTCCTGACTTTC.

The table lists this clonotype with a few counts. CDR3 in DNA: TGCAGTGCGACTAGCGGAGCCCGCACAGATACGCAGTATTTT. This translates into CSATSGARTDTQYF. The chain carries TRBV20-1 and TRBJ2-3; 9 nucleotides match TRBD2. CDR3 length: 14 residues. The V gene's germline CDR1 is DFQATT and CDR2 SNEGSKA (reference sequence). Germline trimming cut 6 bases from V and 1 base from J; bases unmatched to any gene: 5.

The chain's CDR3 is CASSSQSASSYEQYF. The CDR3 DNA follows: TGTGCCAGCAGTAGTCAGTCTGCGAGCTCCTACGAGCAGTACTTC. V and J are TRBV2 and TRBJ2-7; D call uncertain. The CDR3 length is 15 residues. Germline V gives CDR1 SNHLY, CDR2 FYNNEI. V lost 5 bases to trimming and J lost 0 bases, with 14 bases between them.

This clonotype has just a few counts. This chain connects TRBV29-1 to TRBJ2-1; maybe TRBD2 (6 bases). V was trimmed by 1 base and J by 5 bases, leaving 18 bases between them. CDR1 and CDR2 (germline): SQVTM, ANQGSEA. The CDR3 loop spans 16 amino acids. The DNA of the CDR3 is TGCAGCGTTGAAGTTTTTCTAGGGACTGTTCACAATGAGCAGTTCTTC. It codes for CSVEVFLGTVHNEQFF.

This clonotype appeared many times. The genes are TRBV4-2 and TRBJ2-2; D is unclear. The V and J ends lost 0 bases and 6 bases respectively, with 5 bases between them. The CDR3 has 13 amino acids. CDR1 is LGHNA, CDR2 YNFKEQ, per germline. CDR3 DNA: TGTGCCAGCAGCCAAGATAATCCCGGGGAGCTGTTTTTT. Amino acids: CASSQDNPGELFF.

This clonotype was observed a few times. V and J are TRBV7-9 and TRBJ2-1, with 10 bases matching TRBD1. CDR1 and CDR2 (germline): SEHNR, FQNEAQ (reference sequence). Unmatched junction bases numbered 7, after V lost 4 bases and J lost 7 bases. CDR3 size: 15 residues. In DNA form, the CDR3 reads TGTGCCAGCAGCTCGGACAGGGGGAAGAATAATGAGCAGTTCTTC. It specifies CASSSDRGKNNEQFF.

At least ten counts were recorded for this clonotype. The rearrangement uses TRBV7-2 and TRBJ2-3, with 8 nucleotides matching TRBD2. Per the germline V gene, CDR1 is SGHTA and CDR2 is FQGNSA. The CDR3 length is 14 residues. Germline trimming cut 3 bases from V and 5 bases from J; bases unmatched to any gene: 4. CDR3 nucleotides: TGTGCCAGCAGCTTGGCGGGAGGTATAGATACGCAGTATTTT. It translates to CASSLAGGIDTQYF.

The sample holds a few counts of this clonotype. V is TRBV19 and J is TRBJ2-3, with D possibly matching TRBD1 (6 bases). Germline CDR1 is LNHDA and CDR2 is SQIVND (reference sequence). V shed 8 bases and J shed 4 bases, with 19 bases lying between them. This CDR3 is built from 15 residues. The CDR3 here is CASRPRTVGADTQYF. The CDR3 nucleotides are TGTGCCAGTCGACCCCGGACAGTTGGAGCAGATACGCAGTATTTT.

The chain combines TRBV7-9 with TRBJ2-4; 12 bases are shared with TRBD1. This CDR3 comprises 17 residues. Germline V CDR1 and CDR2: SEHNR, FQNEAQ (reference sequence). V gave up 1 base and J gave up 5 bases; unmatched junction bases: 6. The CDR3 protein is CASSLEWDRGPQNIQYF. Written as DNA, the CDR3 is TGTGCCAGCAGCTTAGAGTGGGACAGGGGGCCTCAAAACATTCAGTACTTC.

The V call is TRBV7-2, the J call TRBJ1-6; TRBD1 aligns across 9 bases. The germline gives CDR1 SGHTA, CDR2 FQGNSA. Trimming at V came to 4 bases and at J to 7 bases, leaving 8 bases not matched to a gene. This CDR3 spans 16 amino acids. The CDR3 is CASSYQQGARNSPLHF. The CDR3 DNA reads as TGTGCCAGCAGCTACCAACAGGGGGCGAGAAATTCACCCCTCCACTTT. Full variable domain (outside the CDR3, taken from reference TRBV7-2 and TRBJ1-6): GAGVSQSPSNKVTEKGKDVELRCDPISGHTALYWYRQSLGQGLEFLIYFQGNSAPDKSGLPSDRFSAERTGGSVSTLTIQRTQQEDSAVYLCASSYQQGARNSPLHFGNGTRLTVT.

As concerns this clonotype: A read error is likely, as this CDR3 ends without the conserved phenylalanine or tryptophan. This chain uses TRBV29-1 with TRBJ2-7; D is unclear. The CDR3 is made up of 13 amino acids. V lost 4 bases, J lost 2 bases, and 12 bases lay in between. CDR1 and CDR2 (germline): SQVTM, ANQGSEA. The CDR3 DNA follows: TGCAGCGTTGTAGTCAGTGGCGCCTACGAGCAGTACTAC. Its translation: CSVVVSGAYEQYY.

The gene calls are TRBV12-3 or TRBV12-4 and TRBJ2-6; D gene unclear. V was clipped by 6 bases and J by 1 base, with 10 bases between them. This CDR3 contains 15 residues. The CDR3 loop is CASSPIGSGANVLTF. CDR3 DNA: TGTGCCAGCAGCCCCATAGGTTCTGGGGCCAACGTCCTGACTTTC.

The chain links TRBV20-1 to TRBJ2-7, with a weak D call TRBD1 (6 bases). Germline CDR1 reads DFQATT; CDR2 reads SNEGSKA (reference sequence). There are 10 residues in the CDR3. Trimming stripped 6 bases from V and 9 bases from J, with 12 bases between. CDR3 nucleotide sequence: TGCAGTGCCCAGGACAGCACGCAGTACTTC. Its translation: CSAQDSTQYF.

This clonotype was found a few times. This chain links TRBV30 with TRBJ1-1; a possible D gene is TRBD1 (5 bases). CDR1 is GTSNPN, CDR2 SVGIG, per germline (reference sequence). The V end was cut by 0 bases, the J end by 8 bases, with 13 bases between. CDR3 length: 13 amino acids. For the CDR3, the DNA is TGTGCCTGGAGTGTCGGGGCTAACGGGGAAGCTTTCTTT. Translated: CAWSVGANGEAFF.